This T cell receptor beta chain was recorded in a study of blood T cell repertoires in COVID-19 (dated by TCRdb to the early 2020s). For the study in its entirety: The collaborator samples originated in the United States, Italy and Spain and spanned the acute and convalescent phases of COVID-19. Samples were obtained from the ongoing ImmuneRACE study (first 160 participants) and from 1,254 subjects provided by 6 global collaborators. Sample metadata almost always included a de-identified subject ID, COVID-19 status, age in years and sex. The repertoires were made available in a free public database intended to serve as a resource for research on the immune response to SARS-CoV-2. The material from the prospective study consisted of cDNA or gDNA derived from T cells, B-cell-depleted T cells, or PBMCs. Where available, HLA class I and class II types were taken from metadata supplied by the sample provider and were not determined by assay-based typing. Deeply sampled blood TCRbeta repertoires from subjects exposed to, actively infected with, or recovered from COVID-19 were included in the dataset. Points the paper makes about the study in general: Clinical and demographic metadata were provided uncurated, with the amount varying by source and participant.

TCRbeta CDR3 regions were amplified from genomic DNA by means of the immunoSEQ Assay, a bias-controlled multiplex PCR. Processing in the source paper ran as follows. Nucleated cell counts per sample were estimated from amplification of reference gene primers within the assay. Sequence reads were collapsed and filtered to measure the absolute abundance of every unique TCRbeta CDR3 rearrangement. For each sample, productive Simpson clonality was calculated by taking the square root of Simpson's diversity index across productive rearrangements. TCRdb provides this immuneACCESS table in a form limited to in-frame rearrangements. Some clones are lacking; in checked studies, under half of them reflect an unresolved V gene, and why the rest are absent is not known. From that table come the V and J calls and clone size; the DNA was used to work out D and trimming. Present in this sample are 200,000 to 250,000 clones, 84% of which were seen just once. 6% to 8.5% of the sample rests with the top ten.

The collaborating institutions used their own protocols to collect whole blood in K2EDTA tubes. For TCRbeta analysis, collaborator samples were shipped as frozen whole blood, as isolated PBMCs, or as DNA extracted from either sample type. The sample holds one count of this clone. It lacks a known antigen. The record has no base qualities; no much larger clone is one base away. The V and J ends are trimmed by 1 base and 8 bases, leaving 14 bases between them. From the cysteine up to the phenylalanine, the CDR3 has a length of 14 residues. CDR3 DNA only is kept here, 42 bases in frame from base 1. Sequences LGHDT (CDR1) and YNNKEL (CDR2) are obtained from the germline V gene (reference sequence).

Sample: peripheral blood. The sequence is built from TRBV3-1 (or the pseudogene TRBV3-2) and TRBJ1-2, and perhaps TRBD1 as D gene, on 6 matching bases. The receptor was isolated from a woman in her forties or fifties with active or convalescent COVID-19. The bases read TGTGCCAGCAGCCAAGTCGGCAGGGGTCAAGGCTACACCTTC. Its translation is CASSQVGRGQGYTF.